Below, 21 T cell receptor beta chains from the same sample are listed, as sequenced in a study of T cells after posttransplantation cyclophosphamide. Repertoires were generated with immunoSEQ multiplex PCR, while TCRdb's copy carries only in-frame clones and drops some. Altogether 4,500 to 6,000 clones are present, approximately 73% being singletons, with the ten largest covering approximately 51%. Methotrexate plus calcineurin inhibitor accompanied controls' myeloablative marrow transplants; sampling was 1 year later. Material: PBMCs, obtained 321 days after allogeneic stem cell transplant with calcineurin inhibitor and methotrexate. These TCRs come from a female patient aged 50 to 60 who received an allogeneic stem cell transplant from an unrelated donor, was CMV-positive, and had acute and chronic GVHD. Some T cells may be graft donor cells.

The chain joins TRBV11-3 to TRBJ1-5; 9 bases match TRBD1. The CDR3 extends over 17 amino acids. Losses at the gene ends were 2 bases for V and 6 bases for J; bases not matched to a gene: 11. Germline values: CDR1 SGHNT, CDR2 YENEEA. The CDR3: CASSLSPGQGLRQPQHF. The DNA for the CDR3 is TGTGCCAGCAGCTTAAGCCCGGGACAGGGACTGCGTCAGCCCCAGCATTTT.

The V call is TRBV29-1, the J call TRBJ2-2; the D gene is possibly TRBD1 (5 bases). With 3 bases removed from V and 4 bases from J, the gap between germline ends came to 12 bases. Germline V gene lookup returns CDR1 SQVTM and CDR2 ANQGSEA. This CDR3 spans 14 amino acids. The CDR3 sequence: CSVDRDRGTGELFF. In nucleotides, the CDR3 is TGCAGCGTTGACAGGGATCGTGGCACCGGGGAGCTGTTTTTT.

This sequence joins TRBV7-2 and TRBJ1-1, with 8 bases identical to TRBD1. The CDR3 is 15 residues long. V lost 5 bases to trimming and J lost 4 bases; unmatched junction nucleotides: 9. Per the germline V gene, CDR1 is SGHTA and CDR2 is FQGNSA. CDR3 residues: CASSRRPTGATEAFF. In nucleotides, the CDR3 is TGTGCCAGCAGCCGGCGCCCGACAGGGGCCACTGAAGCTTTCTTT.

J is TRBJ2-7 and V is TRBV6-6; 10 nucleotides match TRBD1. Germline CDR1 MNHNY, CDR2 SVGAGI (reference sequence). V was clipped by 6 bases and J by 2 bases; unmatched bases: 7. The CDR3 spans 15 residues. CDR3 sequence reads: CASSRRDRGPYEQYF. Written as DNA, the CDR3 is TGTGCCAGCAGCCGCCGGGACAGGGGCCCCTACGAGCAGTACTTC.

The chain combines TRBV18 with TRBJ2-7; maybe TRBD1 (5 bases). V lost 2 bases, J lost 7 bases, and 15 bases lay in between. Germline V CDR1 and CDR2: KGHSH, LQKENI. This CDR3 spans 14 amino acids. The CDR3 sequence is CASSPRLWTYEQYF. The CDR3 coding sequence is TGTGCCAGCTCACCAAGGCTATGGACATATGAGCAGTACTTC.

V and J are TRBV10-3 and TRBJ2-7; tentative D call: TRBD2 (6 bases). V was clipped by 2 bases and J by 3 bases, with 11 bases between them. Germline loops: CDR1 ENHRY, CDR2 SYGVKD. The CDR3 length is 14 residues. Here the CDR3 reads CAISEGTSYYEQYF. The CDR3 DNA follows: TGTGCCATCAGTGAGGGGACTTCCTACTACGAGCAGTACTTC.

Many counts were recorded for this clone. V gene TRBV6-5 combines with J gene TRBJ2-7, with 7 bases fitting TRBD1. Germline CDR1 is MNHEY and CDR2 is SVGAGI. V dropped 4 bases and J dropped 5; count of bases not matched to a gene: 8. There are 14 residues in the CDR3. CDR3 amino acids: CASSFRQGSHEQYF. The CDR3 nucleotides are TGTGCCAGCAGTTTCCGACAGGGAAGCCACGAGCAGTACTTC.

With regard to this clone: The same CDR3 is also encoded by other DNA sequences in this sample. The V gene is TRBV30, the J gene TRBJ1-2, with D perhaps TRBD1 (6 bases). This CDR3 region has 12 residues. Germline values: CDR1 GTSNPN, CDR2 SVGIG (reference sequence). Trimming left V 2 bases short and J 6 bases short, with 10 bases between. CDR3 DNA: TGTGCCTGGAGTCGACAGGTGGATGGCTACACCTTC. It yields the protein CAWSRQVDGYTF. The full variable domain, with the rest looked up from reference TRBV30 and TRBJ1-2, is SQTIHQWPATLVQPVGSPLSLECTVEGTSNPNLYWYRQAAGRGLQLLFYSVGIGQISSEVPQNLSASRPQDRQFILSSKKLLLSDSGFYLCAWSRQVDGYTFGSGTRLTVV.

The chain uses TRBV5-6 and TRBJ1-5; no firm D call. Per germline, CDR1 SGHDT and CDR2 YYEEEE. This CDR3 spans 13 amino acids. Between the trimmed V and J ends, which lost 0 bases and 3 bases, there was a span of 4 bases. CDR3 loop: CASSLGPNQPQHF. CDR3 bases: TGTGCCAGCAGCTTGGGGCCCAATCAGCCCCAGCATTTT.

The rearrangement joins TRBV7-9 to TRBJ1-5; TRBD1 matches at 7 bases. Germline V gene sequence: CDR1 SEHNR, CDR2 FQNEAQ (reference sequence). The J segment lost 4 bases and the V segment lost 5 bases, leaving 8 bases of the junction unmatched. The CDR3 is 15 amino acids. CDR3 DNA: TGTGCCAGCAGCCTTGGGACAGTAAGTAATCAGCCCCAGCATTTT. This encodes CASSLGTVSNQPQHF.

V and J are TRBV7-3 and TRBJ1-1; the D gene is possibly TRBD1 (6 bases). Trimming shortened V by 5 bases and J by 2 bases, and 21 bases separated the two germline ends. Germline V gene data show CDR1 as SGHTA and CDR2 as FQGTGA. The CDR3 extends over 17 amino acids. The CDR3 DNA reads as TGTGCCAGCAGCGCCCGGGGGGGCAGGGGATTAAACACTGAAGCTTTCTTT. Protein product: CASSARGGRGLNTEAFF.

This rearrangement joins TRBV6-1 to TRBJ1-1; a possible D gene is TRBD1 (5 bases). Germline CDR1 and CDR2: MNHNS and SASEGT. This CDR3 comprises 15 residues. Trimming cost V 0 bases and J 4 bases, with 12 bases left between them. CDR3 loop: CASSEAPRGGTEAFF. For the CDR3, the DNA is TGTGCCAGCAGTGAAGCCCCTCGGGGGGGCACTGAAGCTTTCTTT.

V gene TRBV29-1 combines with J gene TRBJ2-2, with a possible D match to TRBD2 (5 bases). The germline CDR1 and CDR2 sequences are SQVTM and ANQGSEA. V lost 5 bases, J lost 1 base, and 11 bases lay in between. This CDR3 has 14 residues. The DNA for the CDR3 is TGCAGCGTTTACCGACGGGGGAACACCGGGGAGCTGTTTTTT. Translating it yields CSVYRRGNTGELFF.

The chain combines TRBV27 with TRBJ2-3; possible D gene TRBD2, 6 bases. The CDR3 is made up of 15 amino acids. V dropped 2 bases and J dropped 5 bases, with 14 bases sitting between them. Germline values: CDR1 MNHEY, CDR2 SMNVEV (reference sequence). In DNA form, the CDR3 reads TGTGCCAGCAGTTTAGTCTGGGGAGGTCGAGATACGCAGTATTTT. This sequence encodes CASSLVWGGRDTQYF.

This sequence joins TRBV6-5 and TRBJ1-1; 8 bases align to TRBD1. CDR3 size: 16 residues. V was clipped by 2 bases and J by 5 bases; unmatched bases: 10. The germline gives CDR1 MNHEY, CDR2 SVGAGI. CDR3 amino acids: CASSYTPRYRGTEAFF. The CDR3 coding sequence is TGTGCCAGCAGTTACACCCCCCGGTACAGGGGGACTGAAGCTTTCTTT.

The V gene is TRBV5-1, the J gene TRBJ1-2; tentatively, D is TRBD1 (5 bases). Germline-derived CDR1 and CDR2 are SGHRS and YFSETQ. The CDR3 length is 13 residues. V dropped 6 bases and J dropped 4 bases, with 13 bases sitting between them. The CDR3 coding sequence is TGCGCCAGCACCCCCGACAGTGGCTATGGCTACACCTTC. Its protein product is CASTPDSGYGYTF.

Written as DNA, the CDR3 is TGTGCCTGCCGCCAGGGGCCTCCCACTGAAGCTTTCTTT. It encodes CACRQGPPTEAFF. This rearrangement joins TRBV30 to TRBJ1-1, with a tentative D call TRBD1 (6 bases). Germline CDR1 and CDR2: GTSNPN and SVGIG (reference sequence). The ends were cut back, 6 bases at V and 4 bases at J, with 15 bases in the middle. CDR3 length equals 13 residues.

The V and J genes are TRBV15 and TRBJ1-2; D is undetermined. The CDR3 covers 15 residues. Germline assignment: CDR1 LNHNV and CDR2 YYDKDF (reference sequence). Trimming cost V 11 bases and J 0 bases, with 19 bases left between them. The CDR3: CASAEMGKSNYGYTF. CDR3 nucleotides: TGTGCCTCAGCAGAGATGGGCAAATCTAACTATGGCTACACCTTC. The full variable domain, rest sourced from reference TRBV15 and TRBJ1-2, is DAMVIQNPRYQVTQFGKPVTLSCSQTLNHNVMYWYQQKSSQAPKLLFHYYDKDFNNEADTPDNFQSRRPNTSFCFLDIRSPGLGDTAMYLCASAEMGKSNYGYTFGSGTRLTVV.

The gene calls are TRBV4-2 and TRBJ2-3; 13 nucleotides agree with TRBD2. J gave up 4 bases and V 6 bases, and 10 bases lay outside the gene matches. CDR1 and CDR2 from the germline V gene are LGHNA and YNFKEQ. This CDR3 has 17 amino acids. CDR3: CASRTTSGRALSDTQYF. CDR3 sequence (DNA): TGTGCCAGCAGGACCACTAGCGGGAGGGCCCTGTCAGATACGCAGTATTTT.

V is TRBV6-1 and J is TRBJ1-6, with 7 nucleotides matching TRBD1. The CDR3 loop spans 13 amino acids. Per the germline V gene, CDR1 is MNHNS and CDR2 is SASEGT. Trimming at V came to 10 bases and at J to 6 bases, leaving 6 bases not matched to a gene. In nucleotides, the CDR3 is TGTGCCACTGGACAGGTTGCTAATTCACCCCTCCACTTT. This translates into CATGQVANSPLHF.

A note on this clone: Different DNA sequences within this sample yield the same CDR3. CDR3 coding DNA: TGTGCCAGCAGGGTCGACAGGGGGCTCTATGGCTACACCTTC. This encodes CASRVDRGLYGYTF. V gene TRBV2 combines with J gene TRBJ1-2; the match to TRBD1 covers 10 bases. Trimming took 6 bases from V and 4 from J; bases not matched to a gene: 5. CDR1 and CDR2 (germline): SNHLY, FYNNEI. This CDR3 comprises 14 residues.